The rows below give T cell receptor beta chains drawn from one sample of a study of T cells in Graves' hyperthyroidism and ophthalmopathy. TCRdb re-called the multiplex PCR reads through MiXCR, storing one row per CDR3 protein. The table includes approximately 400,000 distinct CDR3 sequences, about 14% detected once. Sequencing used blood. The receptors originated from a woman aged 60-70 years with Graves' hyperthyroidism. Each CDR3 is given with its conserved first and last residue. D genes are given only for firm matches. A row's size may be missing; if present it is once, few, many or a size class.

J gene | V gene | D gene | clone size | CDR3 protein | CDR3 DNA
TRBJ1-2 | TRBV20-1 | TRBD1 | many | CSAEGARSYGYTF | TGCAGTGCAGAGGGGGCAAGGAGCTATGGCTACACCTTC
TRBJ2-4 | TRBV18 | TRBD1 | few | CASSRDRVNIQYF | TGTGCCAGCTCTCGTGACAGGGTCAACATTCAGTACTTC
TRBJ2-1 | TRBV14 | TRBD2 | many | CATSSTSWYNEQFF | TGTGCCACCTCGTCGACTAGCTGGTACAATGAGCAGTTCTTC
TRBJ2-1 | TRBV5-1 | - | many | CASSLVPEPYNEQFF | TGCGCCAGCAGCCTTGTTCCTGAACCCTACAATGAGCAGTTCTTC
TRBJ1-1 | TRBV18 | - | many | CASSPRADLNTEAFF | TGTGCCAGCTCACCACGAGCAGACTTGAACACTGAAGCTTTCTTT
TRBJ2-1 | TRBV11-2 | - | many | CASTQADNEQFF | TGTGCCAGCACACAGGCAGACAATGAGCAGTTCTTC
TRBJ2-7 | TRBV5-1 | TRBD2 | many | CASSGASSYEQYF | TGCGCCAGTAGCGGGGCTAGCTCCTACGAGCAGTACTTC
TRBJ1-2 | TRBV28 | - | - | CASGQFYGYTF | TGTGCCAGCGGACAGTTCTATGGCTACACCTTC
TRBJ1-2 | TRBV20-1 | - | many | CSASGGLPGYTF | TGCAGTGCTAGTGGGGGACTCCCTGGCTACACCTTC
TRBJ2-7 | TRBV20-1 | TRBD2 | many | CSARGGLAGTSPREQYF | TGCAGTGCTAGAGGAGGACTAGCGGGTACAAGCCCGAGGGAGCAGTACTTC
TRBJ2-3 | TRBV18 | - | few | CASSPGRKDTQYF | TGTGCCAGCTCACCCGGAAGAAAAGATACGCAGTATTTT
TRBJ1-3 | TRBV29-1 | - | few | CSVRASKESGNTIYF | TGCAGCGTGAGGGCATCTAAAGAATCTGGAAACACCATATATTTT
TRBJ1-2 | TRBV4-1 | TRBD1 | many | CASSQPSGQGGRYGYTF | TGCGCCAGCAGCCAACCCTCGGGACAGGGGGGTCGGTATGGCTACACCTTC
TRBJ2-1 | TRBV7-9 | - | - | CASSQGGAETSSYNEQFF | TGCGCCAGCAGCCAAGGGGGGGCAGAAACGAGCTCCTACAATGAGCAGTTCTTC
TRBJ2-5 | TRBV20-1 | - | many | CSARDDESFVETQYF | TGCAGTGCTAGAGATGACGAGAGCTTTGTAGAGACCCAGTACTTC
TRBJ1-4 | TRBV11-2 | - | many | CASSLDWSTNEKLFF | TGTGCCAGCAGCTTAGATTGGTCAACTAATGAAAAACTGTTTTTT
TRBJ2-1 | TRBV12-3/TRBV12-4 | TRBD2 | - | CASSLGWTSGTGYNEQFF | TGTGCCAGCAGTTTGGGGTGGACTAGCGGGACCGGGTACAATGAGCAGTTCTTC
TRBJ2-5 | TRBV6-7 | TRBD2 | many | CARSNSRTSPETQYF | TGTGCCAGATCAAATTCGCGGACTAGCCCAGAGACCCAGTACTTC
TRBJ1-3 | TRBV11-3 | - | many | CASSLRGTGNTIYF | TGTGCCAGCAGCTTACGAGGGACGGGAAACACCATATATTTT
TRBJ2-7 | TRBV9 | - | few | CASSVAASFYEQYF | TGTGCCAGCAGCGTAGCCGCTAGTTTTTACGAGCAGTACTTC
TRBJ1-2 | TRBV9 | TRBD1 | many | CASSGGQGRNYGYTF | TGTGCCAGCAGCGGTGGACAGGGGAGAAACTATGGCTACACCTTC
TRBJ1-1 | TRBV5-1 | - | many | CASSLASQPYTEAFF | TGCGCCAGCAGCTTGGCCTCCCAGCCCTACACTGAAGCTTTCTTT
TRBJ2-6 | TRBV2 | - | - | CASRKTGTTGANVLTF | TGTGCCAGCAGGAAGACAGGTACAACCGGGGCCAACGTCCTGACTTTC
TRBJ2-2 | TRBV19 | - | - | CASSIYPPRLTGELFF | TGTGCCAGTAGTATATACCCCCCCCGCCTCACCGGGGAGCTGTTTTTT
TRBJ2-3 | TRBV28 | - | - | CASSSGGGVTDTQYF | TGTGCCAGCAGTTCGGGGGGCGGGGTAACAGATACGCAGTATTTT
TRBJ1-1 | TRBV15 | - | many | CATSSTGAGTEAFF | TGTGCCACCAGCAGCACCGGGGCGGGCACTGAAGCTTTCTTT
TRBJ2-3 | TRBV6-5 | - | - | CASSSQQNTDTQYF | TGTGCCAGCAGTTCCCAGCAGAACACAGATACGCAGTATTTT
TRBJ1-4 | TRBV7-9 | - | - | CASSFGNEKLFF | TGTGCCAGCAGCTTTGGGAATGAAAAACTGTTTTTT
TRBJ2-7 | TRBV18 | - | many | CASSPERSGYEQYF | TGTGCCAGCTCACCGGAGAGAAGCGGTTACGAGCAGTACTTC
TRBJ2-2 | TRBV6-5 | TRBD1 | many | CASSYSHAGGLSGELFF | TGTGCCAGCAGTTACTCGCACGCAGGGGGTTTGTCCGGGGAGCTGTTTTTT
TRBJ2-1 | TRBV20-1 | TRBD2 | - | CSASTSGKKRSNEQFF | TGCAGTGCTAGCACTAGCGGGAAGAAAAGGTCCAATGAGCAGTTCTTC
TRBJ2-3 | TRBV11-2 | - | many | CASNSPGRGQRADTQYF | TGTGCCAGCAACTCACCCGGTCGCGGTCAGAGAGCAGATACGCAGTATTTT
TRBJ1-3 | TRBV28 | - | - | CASSPGDSGNTIYF | TGTGCCAGCTCGCCGGGGGACTCTGGAAACACCATATATTTT
TRBJ1-6 | TRBV11-3 | TRBD1 | many | CASSDTGQGRSPLHF | TGTGCCAGCAGCGATACGGGACAGGGACGTTCACCCCTCCACTTT
TRBJ2-5 | TRBV30 | TRBD2 | - | CAWKLAGGNRETQYF | TGTGCCTGGAAGCTAGCGGGAGGGAATCGGGAGACCCAGTACTTC
TRBJ1-1 | TRBV2 | - | many | CASSVSRSYTEAFF | TGTGCCAGCAGTGTGAGCAGGTCGTACACTGAAGCTTTCTTT
TRBJ1-1 | TRBV5-6 | TRBD1 | many | CASSVSSDRGPTEAFF | TGTGCCAGCAGCGTCTCATCGGACAGGGGGCCCACTGAAGCTTTCTTT
TRBJ2-5 | TRBV28 | - | many | CASSPRDWPRETQYF | TGTGCCAGCAGTCCACGGGACTGGCCGAGAGAGACCCAGTACTTC
TRBJ2-2 | TRBV7-9 | - | - | CASSSGLLTGELFF | TGTGCCAGCAGCTCGGGACTTCTTACCGGGGAGCTGTTTTTT
TRBJ1-1 | TRBV12-3/TRBV12-4 | - | many | CASSPRQNTEAFF | TGTGCCAGCAGTCCCCGACAGAACACTGAAGCTTTCTTT
TRBJ1-1 | TRBV14 | - | many | CASRPNGWNTEAFF | TGTGCCAGCAGGCCTAATGGATGGAACACTGAAGCTTTCTTT
TRBJ2-4 | TRBV6-5 | - | many | CASSYSRAGQNIQYF | TGTGCCAGCAGTTACTCGAGGGCAGGGCAAAACATTCAGTACTTC
TRBJ2-6 | TRBV15 | TRBD1 | few | CATSRGDTGAGANVLTF | TGTGCCACCAGCAGAGGGGATACAGGGGCTGGGGCCAACGTCCTGACTTTC
TRBJ1-2 | TRBV29-1 | - | - | CSVGPRLLPSLSNYGYTF | TGCAGCGTGGGACCCCGACTTCTTCCCTCTTTAAGTAACTATGGCTACACCTTC
TRBJ2-1 | TRBV7-3 | TRBD2 | many | CASSLLLAGGENEQFF | TGTGCCAGCAGCCTGTTACTAGCGGGAGGGGAAAATGAGCAGTTCTTC
TRBJ2-1 | TRBV18 | TRBD2 | many | CASSTGLASHNEQFF | TGTGCCAGCTCAACCGGACTAGCGAGCCACAATGAGCAGTTCTTC
TRBJ1-4 | TRBV14 | TRBD1 | - | CASSALRTGREKLFF | TGTGCCAGCAGCGCCCTGAGGACAGGGAGGGAAAAACTGTTTTTT
TRBJ2-7 | TRBV6-6 | TRBD2 | many | CASSYSASGRAYEQYF | TGTGCCAGCAGTTACTCGGCTAGCGGGAGGGCCTACGAGCAGTACTTC
TRBJ1-4 | TRBV30 | - | many | CAWSVRRVSEKLFF | TGTGCCTGGAGTGTTCGCAGGGTGAGCGAAAAACTGTTTTTT
TRBJ2-7 | TRBV11-2 | TRBD1 | - | CASTPRTGGNEQYF | TGTGCCAGCACCCCCCGGACAGGGGGGAACGAGCAGTACTTC
TRBJ2-5 | TRBV7-8 | - | - | CASRGALQETQYF | TGTGCCAGCAGGGGGGCCCTCCAAGAGACCCAGTACTTC